This is a list of T cell receptor beta chains from one sample in a study of T-cell memory formation after mild COVID-19. Each CDR3 protein gets one entry after TCRdb re-called the 5' RACE reads with MiXCR. The table has hundreds of thousands of distinct CDR3 sequences, around a sixth seen once. The specimen sequenced was PBMCs or a T cell subset sorted from them (not recorded which). All receptors come from a man between 18 and 35 years old who had mild COVID-19 (a few samples of this study predate the infection). Cell type and time point are not known. Each CDR3 is given with its conserved first and last residue.

j_call | v_call | cdr3_aa
TRBJ1-3 | TRBV7-7 | CASSLVRDSGNTIYF
TRBJ2-5 | TRBV7-9 | CASSSLGGETQYF
TRBJ2-5 | TRBV18 | CASSPQEGSLETQYF
TRBJ2-3 | TRBV5-6 | CASSFRDGGTDTQYF
TRBJ2-7 | TRBV3-1 | CASSRSLRGTVPYEQYF
TRBJ2-5 | TRBV7-9 | CASRGPQGSQETQYF
TRBJ1-4 | TRBV7-9 | CASSHGDQGEKLFF
TRBJ1-3 | TRBV2 | CASSEVKDTLSGNTIYF
TRBJ1-5 | TRBV4-1 | CASSQVRTASNQPQHF
TRBJ1-3 | TRBV7-2 | CASSTRGLGGNTIYF
TRBJ2-3 | TRBV7-3 | CASSPILLAVF
TRBJ1-2 | TRBV11-2 | CASSSPGTAYGYTF
TRBJ1-4 | TRBV12-3/TRBV12-4 | CASSLNAGMAEKLFF
TRBJ2-5 | TRBV10-2 | CASSDPGQGNQYF
TRBJ1-1 | TRBV29-1 | CSVGSGDDFF
TRBJ2-1 | TRBV7-2 | CASSFSRGGSYNEQFF
TRBJ1-6 | TRBV5-6 | CASSFRDRAYSPLHF
TRBJ2-7 | TRBV12-3/TRBV12-4 | CASSPGTSYEQYF
TRBJ2-3 | TRBV20-1 | CSAREERRTTDTQYF
TRBJ2-3 | TRBV7-9 | CASSGPTSGGAVDTQYF
TRBJ2-1 | TRBV5-6 | CASSWDRVLYNEQFF
TRBJ2-7 | TRBV7-9 | CASSSGTPYEQYF
TRBJ1-3 | TRBV7-9 | CASSGARSSGNTIYF
TRBJ2-2 | TRBV9 | CASSLAGGSGELFF
TRBJ2-1 | TRBV7-9 | CASSLGQGIYNEQFF
TRBJ1-1 | TRBV15 | CATSPGGYTEAFF
TRBJ1-1 | TRBV4-3 | CASSQWDGGVAFF
TRBJ2-1 | TRBV10-3 | CAISAGLGEAYEQFF
TRBJ1-2 | TRBV15 | CATSRDLGSDGYTF
TRBJ1-1 | TRBV12-3/TRBV12-4 | CASSPGQKNTEAFF
TRBJ2-1 | TRBV7-3 | CASSFRQGRNEQFF
TRBJ2-3 | TRBV12-3/TRBV12-4 | CASSWGQDTQYF
TRBJ2-3 | TRBV7-9 | CASSLTGGGADTQYF
TRBJ1-2 | TRBV6-6 | CASRGDRVNYGYTF
TRBJ2-1 | TRBV9 | CASSPSRGQGAPVQFF
TRBJ1-2 | TRBV7-9 | CASSSLERQGSYGYTF
TRBJ1-2 | TRBV4-3 | CASSQARDRQPSGYTF
TRBJ2-3 | TRBV4-2 | CASSQEISGTSTDTQYF